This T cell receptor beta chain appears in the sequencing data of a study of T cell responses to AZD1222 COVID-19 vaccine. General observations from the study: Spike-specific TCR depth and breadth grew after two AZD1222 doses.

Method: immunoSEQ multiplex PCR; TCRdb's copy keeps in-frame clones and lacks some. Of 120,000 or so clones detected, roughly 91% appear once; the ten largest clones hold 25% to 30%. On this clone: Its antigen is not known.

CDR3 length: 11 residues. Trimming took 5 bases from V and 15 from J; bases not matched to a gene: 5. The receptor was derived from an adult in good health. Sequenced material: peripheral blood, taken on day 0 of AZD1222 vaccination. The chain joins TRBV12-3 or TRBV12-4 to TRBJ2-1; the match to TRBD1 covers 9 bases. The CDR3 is CASSQQGALFF. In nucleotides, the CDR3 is TGTGCCAGCAGTCAACAGGGGGCGTTGTTCTTC.